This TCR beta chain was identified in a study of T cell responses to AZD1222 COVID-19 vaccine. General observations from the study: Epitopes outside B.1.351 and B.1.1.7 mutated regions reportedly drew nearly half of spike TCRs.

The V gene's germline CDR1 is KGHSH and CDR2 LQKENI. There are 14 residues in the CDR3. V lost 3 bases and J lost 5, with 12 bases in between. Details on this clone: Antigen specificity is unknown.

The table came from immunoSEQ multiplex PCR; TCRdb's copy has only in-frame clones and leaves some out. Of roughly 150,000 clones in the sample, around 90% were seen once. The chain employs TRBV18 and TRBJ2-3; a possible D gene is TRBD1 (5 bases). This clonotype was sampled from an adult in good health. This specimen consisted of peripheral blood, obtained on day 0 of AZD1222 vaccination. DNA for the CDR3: TGTGCCAGCTCACCGTTAGGGGTGGTAGATACGCAGTATTTT. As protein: CASSPLGVVDTQYF. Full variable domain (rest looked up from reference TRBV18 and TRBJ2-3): NAGVMQNPRHLVRRRGQEARLRCSPMKGHSHVYWYRQLPEEGLKFMVYLQKENIIDESGMPKERFSAEFPKEGPSILRIQQVVRGDSAAYFCASSPLGVVDTQYFGPGTRLTVL.